This T cell receptor beta chain was captured in a study of blood T cell repertoires in COVID-19. As for the study in general: Both acute and convalescent COVID-19 samples were obtained from the United States, Italy and Spain. The cDNA or gDNA used as material had been derived from T cells, B-cell-depleted T cells, or PBMCs.

Original data processing: Researchers report that nucleated cell counts were estimated from reference gene primer amplification. The method was immunoSEQ multiplex PCR; TCRdb's version includes in-frame clones alone and lacks a portion of them. The V and J calls and clone size come from that table; D and trimming were worked out from the DNA. Of under 200,000 clones listed, about 88% are singletons. The CDR3 totals 14 residues. The V gene is TRBV21-1, the J gene TRBJ2-2; TRBD1, the D gene given by the table, was not confirmed from the DNA. TRBV21-1 is noted as a pseudogene. The sequencing sample was made of peripheral blood. This sequence originates from a man aged 70 or older with active or convalescent COVID-19. CDR3 bases: TGTGCCGGCCGCAGGCTCACGAACACCGGGGAGCTGTTTTTT. It yields the protein CAGRRLTNTGELFF.